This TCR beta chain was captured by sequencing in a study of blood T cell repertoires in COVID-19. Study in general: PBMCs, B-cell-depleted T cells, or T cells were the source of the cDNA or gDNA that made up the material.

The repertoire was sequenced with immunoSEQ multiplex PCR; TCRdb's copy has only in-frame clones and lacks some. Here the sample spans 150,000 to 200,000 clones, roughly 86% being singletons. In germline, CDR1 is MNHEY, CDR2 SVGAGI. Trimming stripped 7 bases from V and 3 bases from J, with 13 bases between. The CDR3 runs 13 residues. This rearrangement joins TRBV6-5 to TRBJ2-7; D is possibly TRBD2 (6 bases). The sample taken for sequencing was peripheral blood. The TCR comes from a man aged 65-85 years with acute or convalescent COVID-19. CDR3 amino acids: CASMAGRSYEQYF. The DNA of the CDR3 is TGTGCCAGCATGGCGGGGAGGAGCTACGAGCAGTACTTC.